The clone carrying this TCR beta chain was seen repeatedly, ten times or more. Its antigen is not identified. This entry belongs to a study of T cells after yellow fever vaccination. The overall study: Fractions of limited cellularity were prepared by means of SMART-Seq v4 Ultra Low Input.

UMIs and a universal primer site were added when TCR cDNA was made by 5'RACE template switching. TCRdb re-analysed the 5' RACE reads in MiXCR, keeping a single row per CDR3 protein. The repertoire has 300,000 to 400,000 distinct CDR3 sequences, around 6.4% of them found once; the top ten carry 15%. Overall study findings and caveats: Primary-vaccination clones mostly resurfaced post-booster (less than 98% CD4, roughly 90% CD8). Among all clonotypes, a small share was observed in both CD4 and CD8 compartments.

The CDR3 contains 16 residues. The ends were cut back, 2 bases at V and 5 bases at J, with 18 bases in the middle. The V gene's germline CDR1 is MGHDK and CDR2 SYGVNS. The starting material was PBMCs, obtained 5 days after the yellow fever booster vaccination. The receptor was derived from a man aged 25 to 45 who received the YFV17D yellow fever vaccine. The rearrangement joins TRBV25-1 to TRBJ2-5; TRBD2 is a possible D gene (6 bases). The chain's CDR3 is CASSEESGRYPETQYF. The CDR3 nucleotides read TGTGCCAGCAGTGAAGAGAGCGGGCGCTACCCGGAGACCCAGTACTTC.